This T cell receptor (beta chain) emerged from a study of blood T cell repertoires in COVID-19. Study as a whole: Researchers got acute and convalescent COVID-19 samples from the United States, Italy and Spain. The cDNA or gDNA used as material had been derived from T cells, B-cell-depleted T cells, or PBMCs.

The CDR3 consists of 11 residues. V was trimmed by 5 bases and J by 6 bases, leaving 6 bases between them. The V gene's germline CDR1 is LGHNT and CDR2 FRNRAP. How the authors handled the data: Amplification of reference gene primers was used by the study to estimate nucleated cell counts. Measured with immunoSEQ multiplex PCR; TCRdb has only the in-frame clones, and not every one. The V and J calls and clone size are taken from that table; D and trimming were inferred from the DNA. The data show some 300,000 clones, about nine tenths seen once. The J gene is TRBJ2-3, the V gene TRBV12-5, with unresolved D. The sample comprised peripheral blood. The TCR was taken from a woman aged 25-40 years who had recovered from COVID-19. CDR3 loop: CASGGEDTQYF. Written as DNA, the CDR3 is TGTGCTAGTGGTGGAGAGGATACGCAGTATTTT.